Following are 21 T cell receptor beta chains from one sample sequenced in a study of blood T cell repertoires in COVID-19. Sequencing was performed with immunoSEQ multiplex PCR; in TCRdb, only in-frame clones are kept and a portion is missing. The top ten clones hold more than 2.5% of a sample with some 190,000 clones, roughly 88% of them seen once. The material sequenced was peripheral blood. The receptors originated from a man aged 55 to 69 with acute or convalescent COVID-19.

The genes are TRBV6-5 and TRBJ1-4; 7 bases line up with TRBD1. Germline V gene data show CDR1 as MNHEY and CDR2 as SVGAGI. V trimming: 8 bases; J trimming: 6 bases; junction bases outside the gene matches: 9. The CDR3 is made up of 14 amino acids. Written as DNA, the CDR3 is TGTGCCAGCGGTCGGCAGGGGGGAGATGAAAAACTGTTTTTT. Its protein is CASGRQGGDEKLFF.

J is TRBJ1-1 and V is TRBV7-9, with 11 positions matching TRBD1. V trimming: 4 bases; J trimming: 1 base; junction bases outside the gene matches: 5. The germline V gene has CDR1 SEHNR and CDR2 FQNEAQ (reference sequence). This CDR3 is built from 16 residues. The CDR3 loop is CASSSGQGAGNTEAFF. DNA for the CDR3: TGTGCCAGCAGCTCTGGACAGGGGGCCGGGAACACTGAAGCTTTCTTT.

J is TRBJ2-5 and V is TRBV28; 14 bases are a match to TRBD2. V gave up 5 bases and J gave up 5 bases; unmatched junction bases: 10. The CDR3 extends over 17 amino acids. Germline CDR1 is MDHEN and CDR2 is SYDVKM. The CDR3 nucleotides read TGTGCCAGCAGTGCCACTCGGACTAGCGGGAGGTGGGAGACCCAGTACTTC. Translation: CASSATRTSGRWETQYF. The full variable domain, rest sourced from reference TRBV28 and TRBJ2-5, is DVKVTQSSRYLVKRTGEKVFLECVQDMDHENMFWYRQDPGLGLRLIYFSYDVKMKEKGDIPEGYSVSREKKERFSLILESASTNQTSMYLCASSATRTSGRWETQYFGPGTRLLVL.

A few counts support this clone. The gene calls are TRBV3-1 (or the pseudogene TRBV3-2) and TRBJ2-7; TRBD1 matches 7 bases. Germline assignment: CDR1 LGHDT and CDR2 YNNKEL (reference sequence). With 3 bases clipped from V and 7 bases from J, the junction kept 9 bases outside the gene matches. This CDR3 has 14 residues. The CDR3 bases are TGTGCCAGCAGCCAGTGGAGACAGGGTCTGGAGCAGTACTTC. Translation: CASSQWRQGLEQYF.

This clone was counted a few times. CDR3 sequence: CASSYSKAPWGYTF. In DNA, the CDR3 is TGTGCCAGCAGTTACTCGAAAGCCCCTTGGGGCTACACCTTC. The genes are TRBV6-2 or TRBV6-3 and TRBJ1-2; the D is unclear. V gave up 0 bases and J gave up 8 bases, with 13 bases separating them. Looked up from germline, CDR1 is MNHEY and CDR2 is SVGEGT. The length of the CDR3 is 14 residues.

The rearrangement uses TRBV5-8 and TRBJ2-3, with D tentatively TRBD2 (6 bases). The ends were cut back, 7 bases at V and 2 bases at J, with 11 bases in the middle. Germline assignment: CDR1 SGHTS and CDR2 YDEGEE. The length of the CDR3 is 13 residues. The CDR3: CASGLAHTDTQYF. The CDR3 DNA reads as TGTGCCAGCGGGCTAGCGCACACAGATACGCAGTATTTT.

This clone appeared a single time. CDR3 residues: CASSLSPGGRETQYF. CDR3 DNA sequence: TGTGCCAGCAGTTTATCCCCAGGGGGAAGAGAGACCCAGTACTTC. This chain connects TRBV27 to TRBJ2-5; TRBD1 agrees at 7 bases. Per germline, CDR1 MNHEY and CDR2 SMNVEV (reference sequence). V gave up 0 bases and J gave up 4 bases; unmatched junction bases: 5. The CDR3 is made up of 15 amino acids.

The chain joins TRBV19 to TRBJ2-7, with 12 bases aligning to TRBD2. This CDR3 has 17 residues. J gave up 5 bases and V 8 bases, and 16 bases lay outside the gene matches. Germline-derived CDR1 and CDR2 are LNHDA and SQIVND (reference sequence). The CDR3 here is CASGGGGLAGRPHEQYF. The CDR3 DNA reads TGTGCCAGTGGCGGGGGGGGACTAGCGGGCCGGCCCCACGAGCAGTACTTC.

Concerning this clone itself: At one boundary the junction diverges from the germline segment, which might be a read error. This rearrangement joins TRBV7-7 to TRBJ2-2; 16 positions agree with TRBD2. The CDR3 covers 21 residues. Germline assignment: CDR1 SSHAT and CDR2 FNYEAQ (reference sequence). In DNA, the CDR3 is TGTGCTAGCACCCGTGAACCGGGACTAGCGGGAGGGCCAAAGAACACCGGGGAGCTGTTTTTT. As protein: CASTREPGLAGGPKNTGELFF.

This rearrangement joins TRBV14 to TRBJ1-1; D call uncertain. This CDR3 is built from 11 residues. CDR1 is SGHDN and CDR2 is FVKESK in the germline V gene. V shed 3 bases and J shed 7 bases, with 6 bases lying between them. The CDR3 loop is CASSQYREAFF. CDR3 sequence (DNA): TGTGCCAGCAGCCAGTATCGTGAAGCTTTCTTT.

This clone was seen just once. The V and J genes are TRBV7-9 and TRBJ2-1, with 9 bases that match TRBD2. Germline V gene lookup returns CDR1 SEHNR and CDR2 FQNEAQ (reference sequence). Losses at the gene ends were 5 bases for V and 0 bases for J; bases not matched to a gene: 5. This CDR3 is 16 amino acids long. CDR3 in DNA: TGTGCCAGCAGCCCGACTAGCGGTGGCTCCTACAATGAGCAGTTCTTC. Its translation: CASSPTSGGSYNEQFF.

This clone was seen just once. The chain recombines TRBV6-5 with TRBJ2-7, with 11 bases lining up with TRBD2. In germline, CDR1 is MNHEY, CDR2 SVGAGI. Unmatched junction bases numbered 4, after V lost 0 bases and J lost 6 bases. The CDR3 runs 15 residues. In DNA, the CDR3 is TGTGCCAGCAGTTACTCGATAGCGGGAGGGGGCGAGCAGTACTTC. Residues: CASSYSIAGGGEQYF.

This clone was recorded only once. Other nucleotide sequences in the sample specify the same CDR3. The chain uses TRBV29-1 and TRBJ1-2; D unclear. The CDR3 is 11 amino acids. The germline V gene encodes CDR1 SQVTM and CDR2 ANQGSEA. Trimming shortened V by 4 bases and J by 8 bases, and 11 bases separated the two germline ends. The CDR3 nucleotides are TGCAGCGTTGGCGGGGATAGGGGCTACACCTTC. Translating it yields CSVGGDRGYTF.

This sequence joins TRBV7-2 and TRBJ1-3, with TRBD1 matching 7 bases. The CDR3 contains 14 residues. The germline gives CDR1 SGHTA, CDR2 FQGNSA. With V trimmed by 5 bases and J by 4 bases, 5 bases remained unmatched. CDR3 coding DNA: TGTGCCAGCAGCCAGGACAGGTTGGGAAACACCATATATTTT. Amino acid sequence: CASSQDRLGNTIYF.

The CDR3 bases are TGTGCCAGCAGTTTAGGGAGGGGCGGCACTGAAGCTTTCTTT. It is translated as CASSLGRGGTEAFF. The chain links TRBV27 to TRBJ1-1; weak D call: TRBD1 (5 bases). Per germline, CDR1 MNHEY and CDR2 SMNVEV (reference sequence). The CDR3 has 14 amino acids. Trimming took off 2 bases at V and 4 bases at J, with 11 bases between the two ends.

CDR3 bases: TGTGCCAGCAGTCCGAGGACAGGGGGCGCAAGGTACTATGGCTACACCTTC. Translation: CASSPRTGGARYYGYTF. J is TRBJ1-2 and V is TRBV28; 11 bases fit TRBD1. Germline-derived CDR1 and CDR2 are MDHEN and SYDVKM. CDR3 length equals 17 residues. V was clipped by 5 bases and J by 3 bases; unmatched bases: 11.

The CDR3 DNA is TGTGCCAGCAGCTTAGTAGGGGGAACTATCTACGAGCAGTACTTC. Translated, it gives CASSLVGGTIYEQYF. The rearrangement joins TRBV13 to TRBJ2-7; D may be TRBD1 (6 bases). With 1 base removed from V and 3 bases from J, the gap between germline ends came to 13 bases. This CDR3 spans 15 amino acids. Germline V lookup: CDR1 PRHDT, CDR2 FYEKMQ (reference sequence).

This rearrangement joins TRBV6-5 to TRBJ1-2; 11 bases agree with TRBD1. The CDR3 is made up of 16 amino acids. Unmatched junction bases numbered 6, after V lost 4 bases and J lost 2 bases. The V gene's germline CDR1 is MNHEY and CDR2 SVGAGI. The CDR3 DNA is TGTGCCAGCAGTTCGGCCCGGACAGGGGGCAACTATGGCTACACCTTC. This gives the protein CASSSARTGGNYGYTF.

The J gene is TRBJ2-7, the V gene TRBV2; TRBD2 aligns across 11 bases. Per germline, CDR1 SNHLY and CDR2 FYNNEI. CDR3 length equals 14 residues. With V trimmed by 5 bases and J by 2 bases, 2 bases remained unmatched. The DNA of the CDR3 is TGTGCCAGCAGTACGGGACTAGCGGCCTACGAGCAGTACTTC. It translates to CASSTGLAAYEQYF.

V gene TRBV6-2 or TRBV6-3 combines with J gene TRBJ1-6; TRBD1 matches 7 bases. The germline V gene encodes CDR1 MNHEY and CDR2 SVGEGT. Unmatched junction bases numbered 4, after V lost 2 bases and J lost 9 bases. The CDR3 consists of 14 residues. For the CDR3, the DNA is TGTGCCAGCAGTTACCTGACAGGGCGTTCACCCCTCCACTTT. Protein sequence: CASSYLTGRSPLHF.

The genes are TRBV30 and TRBJ2-2, with 8 nucleotides matching TRBD2. The ends lost 4 bases at V and 6 bases at J; junction bases unmatched: 10. The CDR3 runs to 15 residues. From germline, CDR1 is GTSNPN and CDR2 SVGIG (reference sequence). The CDR3 reads CAWNIGTSSAGELFF. CDR3 coding DNA: TGTGCCTGGAACATCGGGACTAGTTCAGCCGGGGAGCTGTTTTTT.